A selection of T cell receptor beta chains follows, all from one sample in a study of T cells in Graves' hyperthyroidism and ophthalmopathy. TCRdb reanalysed the multiplex PCR reads using MiXCR and keeps one entry per CDR3 protein. The sample shows some 600,000 distinct CDR3 sequences, over 11% of them seen only once. The source material was blood. The origin of the receptors is a young woman with Graves' hyperthyroidism that later progressed to Graves' ophthalmopathy. The CDR3 runs from the conserved cysteine through the conserved F or W. D genes are given only for firm matches. Clone size, where shown, is once, few, many, or a class for clones that have expanded.

cdr3_nt,cdr3_aa,v_call,clone_size,j_call,d_call
TGTGCCACCAGCAGAGATCTGTTAGTAAGGCGACAGGGAAGGAATGAGCAGTTCTTC,CATSRDLLVRRQGRNEQFF,TRBV15,many,TRBJ2-1,TRBD1
TGTGCCAGCAGTGAAATCGGGAGCAAAAACATTCAGTACTTC,CASSEIGSKNIQYF,TRBV6-1,once,TRBJ2-4,NA
TGTGCCAGCAGTGGCTGGGGACAGGGGGCGCGGGAGCAGTACTTC,CASSGWGQGAREQYF,TRBV6-1,NA,TRBJ2-7,TRBD1
TGTGCCAGCAGTGGAAGTAAGGGACTAGCGGGAACAGATACGCAGTATTTT,CASSGSKGLAGTDTQYF,TRBV2,NA,TRBJ2-3,TRBD2
TGTGCCTGGAGTGCTACCGGGAACAATGAGCAGTTCTTC,CAWSATGNNEQFF,TRBV30,many,TRBJ2-1,NA
TGCAGTGCTAGTTCTCCGGACACGAGGGCTTTCTTT,CSASSPDTRAFF,TRBV20-1,many,TRBJ1-1,NA
TGTGCCAGCAGTCTTTACACGTTTGTAGAGGGGAACACTGAAGCTTTCTTT,CASSLYTFVEGNTEAFF,TRBV6-2/TRBV6-3,many,TRBJ1-1,NA
TGTGCCAGCAGCGTAGGGGGGCAGGGCTCGGGCGGGGAGCTGTTTTTT,CASSVGGQGSGGELFF,TRBV9,NA,TRBJ2-2,NA
TGCAGTGCTAGAGTTTCGTGGGTGGATGAGCAGTTCTTC,CSARVSWVDEQFF,TRBV20-1,NA,TRBJ2-1,NA
TGTGCCAGCAGCCCTAGCGGGAGTCCAGAGACCCAGTACTTC,CASSPSGSPETQYF,TRBV7-8,many,TRBJ2-5,TRBD2
TGCAGTGCTAGAGCCATCGCACAGGGGACTAGCGGGTTCGACGAGCAGTACTTC,CSARAIAQGTSGFDEQYF,TRBV20-1,few,TRBJ2-7,TRBD2
TGTGCCGTAAGCCGAGACATCATATACGAGCAGTACTTC,CAVSRDIIYEQYF,TRBV6-2/TRBV6-3,many,TRBJ2-7,NA
TGTGCCAGCAGCGCCCTGGGCGGAAATGGCAATCAGCCCCAGCATTTT,CASSALGGNGNQPQHF,TRBV7-9,NA,TRBJ1-5,NA
TGTGCCAGCTCACCATCCCGAGTAGAACTGAACACTGAAGCTTTCTTT,CASSPSRVELNTEAFF,TRBV18,many,TRBJ1-1,NA
TGTGCCAGCAGTACCCGGACAGGGAACACTGAAGCTTTCTTT,CASSTRTGNTEAFF,TRBV2,many,TRBJ1-1,TRBD1
TGTGCCACCAGCAGAGACCATAATCCCTACGAGCAGTACTTC,CATSRDHNPYEQYF,TRBV15,few,TRBJ2-7,NA